This is a list of T cell receptor beta chains from one sample in a study of shared clonotypes between healthy human individuals. Clones were read by immunoSEQ multiplex PCR, and TCRdb kept only the in-frame ones, dropping some. The sample shows a few million clones, roughly 95% of them seen only once. Sequencing input: naive CD8+ T cells from PBMCs. All receptors derive from a man between 18 and 35 years old in good health. Some clones in this sample may be carry-over from other donors' samples. The CDR3 runs from the conserved cysteine through the conserved F or W. Each record gives: V gene, clone size, D gene, J gene, CDR3 protein, CDR3 DNA. A D gene is named only where the DNA matches it firmly. Where a row states a size, it is once, few, many or the class of an expanded clone; other rows omit it.

TRBV6-6	.	TRBD1	TRBJ1-3	CASTHQGGYRNTIYF	TGTGCCAGCACCCACCAGGGGGGCTATAGAAACACCATATATTTT
TRBV9	.	.	TRBJ1-1	CASSVEGGRPSSSTEAFF	TGTGCCAGCAGCGTAGAAGGAGGACGGCCCTCGTCCAGCACTGAAGCTTTCTTT
TRBV7-8	.	.	TRBJ2-7	CASSSGTPGEQYF	TGTGCCAGCAGCTCCGGGACTCCGGGCGAGCAGTACTTC
TRBV9	.	.	TRBJ2-3	CASSKDLTDTQYF	TGTGCCAGCAGCAAGGACCTCACAGATACGCAGTATTTT
TRBV7-9	.	.	TRBJ1-3	CASSLGEGPTIGNTIYF	TGTGCCAGCAGCTTAGGGGAGGGACCTACAATTGGAAACACCATATATTTT
TRBV2	few	TRBD1	TRBJ1-1	CASRGTGGGNTEAFF	TGTGCCAGCAGGGGGACAGGGGGCGGCAACACTGAAGCTTTCTTT
TRBV6-6	.	.	TRBJ1-5	CASSGPVGNQPQHF	TGTGCCAGCAGTGGACCCGTCGGCAATCAGCCCCAGCATTTT
TRBV13	once	.	TRBJ2-7	CASSSDRDWTREQYF	TGTGCCAGCAGCTCCGACCGGGACTGGACCCGGGAGCAGTACTTC
TRBV4-2	.	.	TRBJ2-3	CASSQGRDRNTDTQYF	TGTGCCAGCAGCCAAGGGAGGGACAGAAACACAGATACGCAGTATTTT
TRBV29-1	once	.	TRBJ2-7	CSVVGQTYEQYF	TGCAGCGTTGTTGGACAGACCTACGAGCAGTACTTC
TRBV6-4	.	TRBD1	TRBJ1-1	CASSLAGGTEAFF	TGTGCCAGCAGTTTAGCAGGGGGCACGGAAGCTTTCTTT
TRBV7-8	.	TRBD2	TRBJ2-5	CASSSVGGYQETQYF	TGTGCCAGCAGCTCTGTGGGGGGGTACCAAGAGACCCAGTACTTC
TRBV27	.	.	TRBJ2-1	CASRELVVNEQFF	TGTGCCAGCCGCGAACTAGTAGTCAATGAGCAGTTCTTC
TRBV7-9	.	.	TRBJ1-1	CASNYEAEAFF	TGTGCCAGCAATTACGAGGCTGAAGCTTTCTTT
TRBV21-1	few	.	TRBJ1-1	CASSNYYAEAFF	TGTGCCAGCAGCAACTATTATGCTGAAGCTTTCTTT
TRBV6-5	.	.	TRBJ1-1	CASSYSFQGFGEAFF	TGTGCCAGCAGTTACTCTTTTCAGGGTTTCGGTGAAGCTTTCTTT
TRBV27	.	TRBD2	TRBJ2-1	CASSFRSPGRGTSENNEQFF	TGTGCCAGCAGTTTTCGTTCCCCCGGGCGGGGGACTAGCGAAAACAATGAGCAGTTCTTC
TRBV4-3	.	.	TRBJ2-6	CASSQDLGRNSGANVLTF	TGCGCCAGCAGCCAAGATCTGGGACGGAACTCTGGGGCCAACGTCCTGACTTTC
TRBV4-1	.	.	TRBJ1-3	CASSQDPLNRLRGNTIYF	TGCGCCAGCAGCCAAGATCCTCTCAATCGTCTAAGGGGAAACACCATATATTTT
TRBV7-8	.	.	TRBJ1-5	CASSLFAGGNQPQHF	TGTGCCAGCAGCTTATTCGCGGGTGGCAATCAGCCCCAGCATTTT
TRBV7-9	.	TRBD1	TRBJ1-3	CASSPRGGGFSGNTIYF	TGTGCCAGCAGCCCCAGGGGAGGGGGCTTCTCTGGAAACACCATATATTTT
TRBV15	once	TRBD2	TRBJ2-5	CATGLAGGPGETQYF	TGTGCCACCGGGCTAGCGGGAGGGCCGGGGGAGACCCAGTACTTC